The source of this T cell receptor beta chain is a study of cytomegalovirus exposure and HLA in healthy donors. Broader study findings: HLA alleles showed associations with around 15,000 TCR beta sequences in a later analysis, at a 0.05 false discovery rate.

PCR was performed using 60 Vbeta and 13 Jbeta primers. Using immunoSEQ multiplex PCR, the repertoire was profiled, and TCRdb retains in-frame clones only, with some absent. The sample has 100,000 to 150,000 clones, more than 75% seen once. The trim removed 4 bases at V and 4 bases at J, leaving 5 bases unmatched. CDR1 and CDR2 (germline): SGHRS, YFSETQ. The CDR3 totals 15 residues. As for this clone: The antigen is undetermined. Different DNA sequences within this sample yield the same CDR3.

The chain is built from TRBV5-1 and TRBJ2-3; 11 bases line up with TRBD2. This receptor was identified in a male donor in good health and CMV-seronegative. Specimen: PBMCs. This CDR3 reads CASSLSGGAADTQYF. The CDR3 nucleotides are TGCGCCAGCAGCCTTAGCGGGGGGGCGGCAGATACGCAGTATTTT.